The following is a TCR beta chain sequence with its context. The sample holds one count of this clonotype. Its antigen is not yet known. One junction end disagrees with the germline gene, perhaps due to a read error. The CDR3 measures 13 amino acids from cysteine to phenylalanine. Just the 39-base CDR3 DNA is kept, in frame starting at base 1. Reading the germline V gene gives CDR1 SGHTA and CDR2 FQGNSA. The sample comes from a study of T cell repertoires in cytomegalovirus infection (dated by TCRdb to between 2019 and 2020). Regarding the research as a whole: The HLA type of each donor mattered for the analysis, because public TCR beta signatures pointed to carriage of CMV infection along with the matching HLA type.

TCRdb shows the sequencer as Illumina HiSeq 1500. The public sequencing data were trimmed at Q25 with fastp and processed into clonotypes with MiXCR by TCRdb, which kept only in-frame beta chains. Identical CDR3 protein sequences are pooled into one entry, listed with their most common genes and DNA. This sample holds about 97,000 distinct CDR3 sequences; 16% were observed only once. The ten largest clonotypes hold 8% to 9.5% of the sample. Study-wide findings and limitations: The ex vivo response was dominated by HLA-C-restricted CMV-specific TCR beta clonotypes, which also provided the single most frequent clonotype in two of eight donors. In both this cohort and an independent cohort of several hundred donors, the cumulative frequency of public TCR beta family members distinguished carriers of CMV infection plus the relevant HLA type.

This sequence originates from a human donor in good health (CMV status not recorded). Some clones in this sample may be carry-over from other donors' samples. The chain joins TRBV7-2 to TRBJ2-1; perhaps TRBD2 is the D gene, with 5 bases matching. The sequenced sample consisted of PBMCs. The sequenced DNA: TGTGGCAGCAGCTCTACTAGGCTCGGTGCGCAGTTCTTC. Its protein product is CGSSSTRLGAQFF. Beyond the CDR3, the reference TRBV7-2 and TRBJ2-1 genes provide the residues; the full variable domain reads: GAGVSQSPSNKVTEKGKDVELRCDPISGHTALYWYRQSLGQGLEFLIYFQGNSAPDKSGLPSDRFSAERTGGSVSTLTIQRTQQEDSAVYLCGSSSTRLGAQFFGPGTRLTVL.